This section outlines one T cell receptor beta chain sequence together with its context. In the original analysis: It was from reference gene primer amplification that nucleated cell counts were estimated. TCRdb keeps only in-frame clones here, not all; method: immunoSEQ multiplex PCR. V and J calls and clone size are given by that table; D and trimming were obtained from the DNA. Here the sample spans roughly 120,000 clones, 85% to 90% being singletons. The data were taken from a study of blood T cell repertoires in COVID-19. As for the study in general: Samples representing acute and convalescent COVID-19 were sourced from the United States, Italy and Spain. PBMCs, B-cell-depleted T cells, or T cells were the source of the cDNA or gDNA that made up the material.

V was trimmed by 2 bases and J by 1 base, leaving 8 bases between them. The CDR3 is made up of 13 amino acids. CDR1 and CDR2 from the germline V gene are SQVTM and ANQGSEA. Source material: peripheral blood. The chain joins TRBV29-1 to TRBJ1-1; D is undetermined. The clonotype was recovered from a man aged 65-85 years who had recovered from COVID-19. As DNA, the CDR3 is TGCAGCGTTGAAACGGCGGGGAACACTGAAGCTTTCTTT. Protein product: CSVETAGNTEAFF.